This entry is about one TCR beta chain. Its antigen remains undetermined. No qualities accompany the bases; no much larger clone lies one base away. This sample is part of a study of cytomegalovirus exposure and HLA in healthy donors (dated by TCRdb to 2016 to 2017). For context, the study as a whole: In an earlier analysis of around 540 of the donors, 276 Gb of sequence data and some 100 million unique TCR beta sequences from about 190 million T cells were reported. Approximately 300 gigabases of sequencing data and roughly 81 million unique TCR sequences made up an early release that covered over 550 HLA-typed donors. Of the roughly 400 genotyped donors, over 80% were placed in the genetic ancestry cluster associated with self-reported Caucasian donors. The study aimed to test whether signatures of past pathogen exposure could be identified by cataloging public T cell receptors. The T cell repertoires of some 700 subjects were profiled by immunosequencing and related to cytomegalovirus serostatus. Along with the roughly 700-subject first cohort, a separate validation cohort of over a hundred different subjects was used. To predict cytomegalovirus infection status, the study combined high-throughput TCR immunosequencing, statistical association of individual TCRs with disease status, and machine learning. A later analysis re-analyzed previously published TCR beta repertoires from approximately 670 donors and added high-resolution HLA genotyping to study TCR occurrence patterns. The later analysis used no new phenotypic data to find candidate immune exposures, relying instead on TCR beta sequences and their occurrence across donors. An earlier analysis of around 540 of the donors applied high-throughput TCR beta sequencing to assess whether each TCR beta V gene segment acted as functional or pseudogenic. Donor age, sex, ethnicity and CMV serostatus were collected together with the repertoire data. Genome-wide SNP genotypes for about three fifths of the roughly 670 donors were used in a later genetic analysis, which treated that subset as a discovery cohort. All discovery cohort repertoires had been generated on a single sequencing platform. HLA typing covered class I and class II loci at four-digit resolution. Typing coverage differed by locus: A, B, C, DRB1 and DQB1 were typed in roughly 629-630 donors, DQA1 in 500 to 550, DPA1 in around 580, and DPB1 in just under 480. A handful of DR-DQ haplotypes were handled as single units for association and clustering because linkage in the cohort was strong. Among some 400 genotyped donors of the cohort, an average of roughly 240,000 unique TCR beta nucleotide sequences were sequenced per donor, roughly 20% of them non-productive.

Library generation was performed with the immunoSEQ multiplex PCR assay. The multiplex PCR relied on a mix of 60 forward primers for TCR Vbeta segments and 13 reverse primers for TCR Jbeta segments. The CDR3 region of rearranged TCR beta genes was amplified from genomic DNA with a multiplex PCR assay. The Illumina HiSeq System was used to sequence the amplified TCR beta libraries as 87-base-pair reads. The original methods were these. A later analysis counted around 72 million unique TCR beta chains across the 670 or so repertoires, and 10 million to 12 million of these chains were shared by at least two donors. To remove PCR and sequencing errors, raw reads were error-corrected and collapsed into unique sequences using a nearest-neighbor algorithm that merged closely related sequences. V, D and J gene segments were assigned by aligning CDR3 sequences to IMGT reference sequences. For a sequence to be retained, a match of at least six nucleotides was required to both a V gene segment and a J gene segment. A rearrangement was called productive if the CDR3 had no stop codons and remained in frame with V and J, and every other rearrangement was called non-productive. CDR3 was defined by IMGT convention, running from the second conserved V-encoded cysteine to the conserved J-encoded phenylalanine. The earlier analysis of about 620 of the donors excluded sequences that lacked an unambiguous match to a single V gene segment. In an earlier analysis of about 590 of the donors, a V segment was called functional when productive rearrangements were above 56.7%, and segregating when the standard deviation between donors exceeded 5%. A statistical classification framework was built for diagnosing cytomegalovirus status from the catalog of TCR beta chain sequences. In a later analysis, TCR nucleotide sequences were compared against IMGT/GENE-DB human TR gene sequences so that V and J genes could be assigned. In a later analysis, CDR3 sequences and most-parsimonious VDJ recombination scenarios were assigned using the TCRdist pipeline. In a later analysis, every TCR beta chain was defined by the combination of its CDR3 amino acid sequence and its V-gene family, and reads without a unique V-gene family were dropped. A later analysis removed 450 to 600 highly shared, low-generation-probability nucleotide sequences to deal with suspected cross-contamination and a sequencing artifact. For each public chain, a later analysis derived a clonal expansion index from normalized ranks of inferred template counts within each repertoire. In a later analysis, generation probabilities were computed using a VDJ recombination model fitted to out-of-frame rearrangements, and the results were checked against IGoR. A later analysis scored TCR-TCR, TCR-HLA and TCR-CMV co-occurrence with hypergeometric tests, applying a repertoire-size bias correction to TCR pairs. False discovery rates were estimated in a later analysis by permuting HLA or CMV assignments 20 times. In a later analysis, co-occurring TCRs were grouped using DBSCAN, and TCRdist sequence similarity was added for clustering within HLA-allele-positive subsets. Repertoires with fewer than 30,000 or more than 120,000 public chains, plus five repertoires with anomalous nucleotide sharing, were excluded from co-occurrence clustering. Not all clones reach the TCRdb copy of this immuneACCESS table, which keeps in-frame sequences only. Checked studies attribute under half of the gap to unresolved V genes and leave the rest unexplained. D and trimming were read from the DNA, whereas the V and J calls and clone size are those reported in that table. This sample comprises 200,000 or so clones, less than 80% of them detected only once. The ten largest make up roughly 0.22% of the sample.

CDR1 and CDR2 were assigned from the germline V gene as KGHSH and LQKENI. Cut back by 6 bases and 0 bases, the V and J ends lie 12 bases apart. The cysteine opens and the phenylalanine closes a CDR3 of 16 amino acids. Only CDR3 DNA is held: 48 bases, read in frame from base 1. The cohort was made up of roughly 670 healthy bone marrow donors. At the time of sampling, all cohort members were nominally healthy, though unrecorded immune exposures were likely present. The donor tested CMV seronegative, placing the donor among the 350 to 400 seronegative members of the cohort. A peripheral blood sample was provided by each donor, and peripheral blood mononuclear cells were used for TCR beta sequencing. The Qiagen DNeasy Blood Extraction Kit was used to extract genomic DNA from the blood cell samples. The full study reports these points: A total of about 150 TCR beta chains were listed by the study as associated with cytomegalovirus. An earlier analysis of 587 of the donors showed that most TCR beta V segments appeared in productive rearrangements either about 87% or about 30% of the time, which broadly matched IMGT annotations. According to the authors, the approach could potentially be generalized to other disease states and immunological phenotypes. In a later analysis, several top co-occurrence clusters were reported to appear linked to parvovirus B19, influenza, CMV and Epstein-Barr virus. The earlier analysis of 587 of the donors excluded some 15 rarely observed V segments, including chromosome 9 orphons, because counts were too low. According to a later genetic analysis, donors in an Asian-associated ancestry cluster had fewer N-insertions in productive TCRs than the roughly 670-donor mean. According to a later analysis, most CMV-associated TCR beta chains appeared to be HLA-restricted, and the HLA associations seemed to be driven largely by CMV exposure. In a later genetic analysis, a missense DCLRE1C variant was associated with V-gene and J-gene trimming of TCR beta chains, and the association was replicated in an independent cohort. The classifier was reported to diagnose cytomegalovirus status with high specificity and sensitivity in both the original cohort and the validation cohort. In a later analysis, some 17,000 TCR beta sequences were associated with specific HLA alleles at a false discovery rate of 0.05. A further reported finding was that TCR beta sequences accurately predicted the HLA-A and HLA-B alleles for most subjects in the first cohort. The presence/absence analyses assumed that sequencing depth was roughly uniform across donors, and that assumption may not be true. In vitro tests confirmed that a few of the cytomegalovirus-associated TCR beta chains recognize cytomegalovirus antigens. Only TCR beta chains were sequenced in this cohort, and the absence of alpha or paired-chain data limited detectable features. Because some donors lacked HLA typing at each locus, the association tests relied only on the typed subset. When HLA alleles, especially DR and DQ, strongly co-occurred, TCR associations were difficult to assign to individual alleles. Most TCR sequences were observed very rarely across donors, whereas some public TCRs were present in many individuals. In a later analysis, HLA-associated TCR beta chains were found to be more clonally expanded and to have lower generation probabilities than equally common non-associated chains. A cluster of highly shared sequence variants was judged likely to represent a technical artifact of the sequencing pipeline. Correlated functional status among segregating V segments might be attributable to linkage disequilibrium, but an unknown experimental factor could not be ruled out. Because the 87-base-pair reads could not distinguish some IMGT-functional V segments, including TRBV6-2 and TRBV6-3, those segments were excluded. In a later analysis, the rate of TCR association differed among HLA loci, with DRB1 alleles having the most associated TCRs and HLA-C alleles having the fewest. For the cohort, immune exposure information was limited to CMV serostatus.

The sample taken for sequencing was PBMCs. The sequence derives from a girl under 10 years old in good health and CMV-seronegative. Here the chain combines TRBV18 and TRBJ1-6; no D gene call is confident. The DNA sequence reads TGTGCCAGCTCGCGTAACAGAGACTCCTATAATTCACCCCTCCACTTT. It translates to CASSRNRDSYNSPLHF.